What follows describes a single TCR beta chain. Unique molecular identifiers were built into the TCRbeta library. A single record per CDR3 protein comes from TCRdb applying MiXCR to the PCR reads. Among about 690,000 distinct CDR3 sequences listed, around a sixth were seen once. This sample was included in a study of T-cell reconstitution after alpha-beta-depleted transplantation in children. The clonotype originates from a human donor who donated a stem cell graft to a child with acute myeloid leukemia. Sequencing used PBMCs from the stem cell graft donor, obtained from the stem cell graft.

DNA for the CDR3: TGTGCCAGCAGTTTAGACCGGACAGGGATTCGCGATGAGCAGTTCTTC. It specifies CASSLDRTGIRDEQFF. The rearrangement uses TRBV12-3 or TRBV12-4 and TRBJ2-1, with 8 bases identical to TRBD1. V shed 1 base, J shed 8 bases, and the junction held 10 bases outside the gene matches. The CDR3 length is 16 residues.